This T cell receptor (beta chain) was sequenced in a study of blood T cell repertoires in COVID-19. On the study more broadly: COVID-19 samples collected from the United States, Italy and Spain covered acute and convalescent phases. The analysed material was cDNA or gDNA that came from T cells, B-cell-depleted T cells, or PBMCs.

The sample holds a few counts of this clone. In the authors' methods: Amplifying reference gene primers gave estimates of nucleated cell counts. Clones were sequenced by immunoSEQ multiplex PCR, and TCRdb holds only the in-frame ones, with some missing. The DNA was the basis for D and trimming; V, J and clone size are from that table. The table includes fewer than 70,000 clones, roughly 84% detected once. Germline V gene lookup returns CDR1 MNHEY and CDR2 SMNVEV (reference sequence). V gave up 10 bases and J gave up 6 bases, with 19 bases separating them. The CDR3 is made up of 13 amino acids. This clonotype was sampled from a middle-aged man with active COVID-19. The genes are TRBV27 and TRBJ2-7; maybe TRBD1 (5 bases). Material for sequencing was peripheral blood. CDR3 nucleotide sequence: TGTGCCACCAAGCAGGGTCTCCAGGGCGAGCAGTACTTC. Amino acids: CATKQGLQGEQYF.